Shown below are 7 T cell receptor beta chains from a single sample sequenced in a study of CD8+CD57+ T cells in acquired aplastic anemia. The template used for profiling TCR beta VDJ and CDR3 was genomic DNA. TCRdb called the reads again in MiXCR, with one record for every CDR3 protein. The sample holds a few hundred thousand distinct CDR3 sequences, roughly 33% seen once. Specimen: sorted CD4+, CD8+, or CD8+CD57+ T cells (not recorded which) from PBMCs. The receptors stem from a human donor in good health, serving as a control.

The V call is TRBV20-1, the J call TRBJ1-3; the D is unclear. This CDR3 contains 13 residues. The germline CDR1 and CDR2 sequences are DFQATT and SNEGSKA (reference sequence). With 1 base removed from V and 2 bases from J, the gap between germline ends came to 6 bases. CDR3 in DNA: TGCAGTGCTAGAGCCGGGCCTGGAAACACCATATATTTT. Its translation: CSARAGPGNTIYF.

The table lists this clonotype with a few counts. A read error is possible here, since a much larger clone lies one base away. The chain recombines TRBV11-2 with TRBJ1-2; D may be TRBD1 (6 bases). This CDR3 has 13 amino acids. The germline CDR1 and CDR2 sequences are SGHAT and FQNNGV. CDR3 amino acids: CASRHRADYGYAF. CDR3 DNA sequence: TGTGCCAGCAGGCACAGGGCGGACTATGGCTACGCCTTC.

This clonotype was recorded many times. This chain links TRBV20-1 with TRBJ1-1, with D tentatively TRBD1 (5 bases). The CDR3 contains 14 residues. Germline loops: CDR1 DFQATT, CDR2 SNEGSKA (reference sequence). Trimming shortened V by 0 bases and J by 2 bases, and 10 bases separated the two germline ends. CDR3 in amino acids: CSARDTGGNTEAFF. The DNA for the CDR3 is TGCAGTGCTAGAGATACGGGGGGAAACACTGAAGCTTTCTTT.

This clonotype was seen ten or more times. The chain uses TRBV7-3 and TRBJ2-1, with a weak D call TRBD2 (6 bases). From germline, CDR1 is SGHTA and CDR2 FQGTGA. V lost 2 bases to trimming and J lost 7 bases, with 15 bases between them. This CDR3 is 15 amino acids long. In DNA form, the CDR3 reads TGTGCCAGCAGCTTAGGGGGAGCGGGTACTAATGAGCAGTTCTTC. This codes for CASSLGGAGTNEQFF.

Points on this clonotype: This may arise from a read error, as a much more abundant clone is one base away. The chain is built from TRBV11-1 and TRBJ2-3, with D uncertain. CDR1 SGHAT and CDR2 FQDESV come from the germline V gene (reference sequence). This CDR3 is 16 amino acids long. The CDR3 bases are TGTGCCGGCAGACCAGGATCTACGGCCAGCACAGATACGCAGTATTTT. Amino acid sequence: CAGRPGSTASTDTQYF.

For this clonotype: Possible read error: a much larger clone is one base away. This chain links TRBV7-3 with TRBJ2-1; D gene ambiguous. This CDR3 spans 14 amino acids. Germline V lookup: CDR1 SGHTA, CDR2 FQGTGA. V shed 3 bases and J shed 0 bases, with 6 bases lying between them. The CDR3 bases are TGTGCCAGCAGCTTCAGGAGCTCCTACAATGAGCAGTTCTTC. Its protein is CASSFRSSYNEQFF.

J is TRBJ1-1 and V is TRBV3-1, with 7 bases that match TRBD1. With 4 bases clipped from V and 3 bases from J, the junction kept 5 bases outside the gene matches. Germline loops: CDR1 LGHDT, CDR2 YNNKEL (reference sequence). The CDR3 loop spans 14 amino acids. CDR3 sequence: CASSRQGTHTEAFF. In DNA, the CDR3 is TGTGCCAGCAGCCGACAGGGTACCCACACTGAAGCTTTCTTT.